The sequence of this T cell receptor (beta chain) was determined in a study of T cells in localized non-small cell lung cancer. Study-wide results and caveats: Appearances in adjacent lung were noted for a median 57 of the top 100 tumor clones. It was uninvolved adjacent lung that showed the highest T cell clonality, exceeding tumor.

About this clone itself: The antigen remains undetermined. Other nucleotide sequences in the sample specify the same CDR3.

TCRdb keeps only in-frame clones here, not all; method: immunoSEQ multiplex PCR. The profile shows about 79,000 clones, approximately 84% of them singletons. V gave up 1 base and J gave up 1 base, with 4 bases separating them. This CDR3 comprises 13 residues. Germline V gene data show CDR1 as SGHVS and CDR2 as FQNEAQ. The V and J genes are TRBV7-8 and TRBJ1-1; no clear D gene. The specimen was peripheral blood, collected before any cancer treatment. This TCR derives from a female donor of 60 years or more with stage I lung adenocarcinoma. The CDR3: CASSLGKNTEAFF. The CDR3 coding sequence is TGTGCCAGCAGCTTAGGCAAGAACACTGAAGCTTTCTTT.